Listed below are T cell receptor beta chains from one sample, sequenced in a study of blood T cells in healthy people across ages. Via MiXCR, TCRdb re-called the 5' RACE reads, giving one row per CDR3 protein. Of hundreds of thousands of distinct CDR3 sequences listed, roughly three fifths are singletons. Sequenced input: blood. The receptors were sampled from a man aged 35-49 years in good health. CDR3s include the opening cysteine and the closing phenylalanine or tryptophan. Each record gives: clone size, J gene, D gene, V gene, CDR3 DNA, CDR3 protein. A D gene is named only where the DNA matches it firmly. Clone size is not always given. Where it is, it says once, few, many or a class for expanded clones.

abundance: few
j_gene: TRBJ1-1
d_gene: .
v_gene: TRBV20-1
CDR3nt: TGCAGTGCTTACGGGGGCAGGAACACTGAAGCTTTCTTT
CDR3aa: CSAYGGRNTEAFF

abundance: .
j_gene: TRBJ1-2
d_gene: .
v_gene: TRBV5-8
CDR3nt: TGTGCCAGCAGCTCAACCGACCCCACAGTCCCCACCTTC
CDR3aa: CASSSTDPTVPTF

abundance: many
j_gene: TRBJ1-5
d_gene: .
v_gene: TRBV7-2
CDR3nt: TGTGCCAGCAGCCCGTCGGGGCCTAGCAATCAGCCCCAGCATTTT
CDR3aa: CASSPSGPSNQPQHF

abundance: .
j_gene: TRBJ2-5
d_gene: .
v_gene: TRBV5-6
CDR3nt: TGTGCCAGCAGCCGGGCTTGGGCGACCCAGTACTTC
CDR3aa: CASSRAWATQYF

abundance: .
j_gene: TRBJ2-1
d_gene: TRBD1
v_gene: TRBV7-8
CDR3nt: TGTGCCAGCAGCTTACTCAAGCCGACAGGGGTCTTCTACAATGAGCAGTTCTTC
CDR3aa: CASSLLKPTGVFYNEQFF

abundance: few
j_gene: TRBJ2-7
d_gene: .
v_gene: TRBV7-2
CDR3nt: TGTGCCAGCAGCTTAGTTTCCCACGAGCAGTACTTC
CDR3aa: CASSLVSHEQYF

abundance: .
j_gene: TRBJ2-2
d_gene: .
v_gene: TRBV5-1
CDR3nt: TGCGCCAGCAGCTTTGGCCAGACGGGGCAAAACACCGGGGAGCTGTTTTTT
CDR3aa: CASSFGQTGQNTGELFF

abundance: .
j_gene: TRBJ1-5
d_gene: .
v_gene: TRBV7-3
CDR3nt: TGTGCCAGCAGCCCGGACAGAGGTATGCCCCAGCATTTT
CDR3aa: CASSPDRGMPQHF

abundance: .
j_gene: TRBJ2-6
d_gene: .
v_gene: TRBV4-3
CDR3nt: TGCGCCAGCAGCCAAGGAGGGTCGGCGGGGGCCAACGTCCTGACTTTC
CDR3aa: CASSQGGSAGANVLTF

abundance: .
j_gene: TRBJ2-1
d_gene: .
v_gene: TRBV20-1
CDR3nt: TGCAGTGCTGACCACAGGGCTCGGCACAATGAGCAGTTCTTC
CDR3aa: CSADHRARHNEQFF

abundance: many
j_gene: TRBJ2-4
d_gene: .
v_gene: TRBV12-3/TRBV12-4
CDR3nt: TGTGCCAGCAGTTTTACGGGGATGAGGATCATTCAGTACTTC
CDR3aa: CASSFTGMRIIQYF

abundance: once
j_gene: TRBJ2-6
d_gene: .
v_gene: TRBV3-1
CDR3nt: TGTGCCAGCAGCCTCGCTAGAGTCTCCAACGTCCTGACTTTC
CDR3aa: CASSLARVSNVLTF

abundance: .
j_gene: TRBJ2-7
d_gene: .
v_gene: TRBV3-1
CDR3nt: TGTGCCAGCAGCCAAGCCGGCCAGGGAGGTGACTACGAGCAGTACTTC
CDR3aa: CASSQAGQGGDYEQYF

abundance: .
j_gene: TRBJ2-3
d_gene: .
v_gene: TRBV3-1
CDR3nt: TGTGCCAGCAGCCCCACGCCGGGACAAAGCACAGATACGCAGTATTTT
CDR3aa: CASSPTPGQSTDTQYF

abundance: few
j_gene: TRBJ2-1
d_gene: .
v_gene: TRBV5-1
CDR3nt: TGCGCCAGCAGCCCCGCACGAGGAGCGCAGTTCTTC
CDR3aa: CASSPARGAQFF

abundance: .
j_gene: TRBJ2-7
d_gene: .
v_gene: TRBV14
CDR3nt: TGTGCCAGCAGCCCCGGGCGGGCGTACTACGAGCAGTACTTC
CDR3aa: CASSPGRAYYEQYF

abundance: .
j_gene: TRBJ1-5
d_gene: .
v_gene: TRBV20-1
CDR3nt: TGCAGTGCGCGGCGGGGGGAAGCGAGCAATCAGCCCCAGCATTTT
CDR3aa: CSARRGEASNQPQHF

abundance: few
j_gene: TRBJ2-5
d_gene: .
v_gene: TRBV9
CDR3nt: TGTGCCAGCAGCGTAAGCTCCTTTAGGGGGGGAGAGACCCAGTACTTC
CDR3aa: CASSVSSFRGGETQYF

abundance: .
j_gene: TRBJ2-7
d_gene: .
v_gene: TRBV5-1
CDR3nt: TGCGCCAGCAGCTTGGGCTTATTAAATAGGGAGCAGTACTTC
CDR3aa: CASSLGLLNREQYF

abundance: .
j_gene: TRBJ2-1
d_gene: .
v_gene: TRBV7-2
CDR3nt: TGTGCCAGCAGCCTAACTAGGGGCGTGAGCAATGAGCAGTTCTTC
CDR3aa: CASSLTRGVSNEQFF

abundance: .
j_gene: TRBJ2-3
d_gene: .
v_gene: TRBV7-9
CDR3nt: TGTGCCAGCAGCCCACCCATAGATACGCAGTATTTT
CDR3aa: CASSPPIDTQYF

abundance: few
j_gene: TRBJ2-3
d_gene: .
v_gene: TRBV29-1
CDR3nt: TGCAGCGGCCAGGGGCCCAGTACGCAGTATTTT
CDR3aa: CSGQGPSTQYF

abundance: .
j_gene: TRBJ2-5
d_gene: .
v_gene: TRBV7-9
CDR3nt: TGTACCAGCAGCTTAGCGGAGGCGGCGGAACTCCAAGAGACCCAGTACTTC
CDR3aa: CTSSLAEAAELQETQYF

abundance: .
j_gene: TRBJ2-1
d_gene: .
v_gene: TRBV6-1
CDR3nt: TGTGCCAGCCGTACATTTAACACGATCGGAGCCCAAGAGACCCAGTTCTTC
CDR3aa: CASRTFNTIGAQETQFF

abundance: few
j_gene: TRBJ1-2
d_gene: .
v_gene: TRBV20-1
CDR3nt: TGCAGTGCGTTGGTGCCGGTGGGCTATGGCTACACCTTC
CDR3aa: CSALVPVGYGYTF

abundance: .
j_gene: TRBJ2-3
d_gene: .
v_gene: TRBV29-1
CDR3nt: TGCAGCGTTGAAGATCCGATAACTAGGACCCTTGAATATACGCAGTATTTT
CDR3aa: CSVEDPITRTLEYTQYF

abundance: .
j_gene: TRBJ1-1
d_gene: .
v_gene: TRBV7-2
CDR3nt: TGTGCCAGCAGCTCTTCGGGTTCGGGGCGCGCTGAAGCTTTCTTT
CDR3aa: CASSSSGSGRAEAFF

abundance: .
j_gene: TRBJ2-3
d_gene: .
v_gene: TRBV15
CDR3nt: TGTGCCACCAGCAGAGATCGGGCGGGGGCCACAGATACGCAGTATTTT
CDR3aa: CATSRDRAGATDTQYF

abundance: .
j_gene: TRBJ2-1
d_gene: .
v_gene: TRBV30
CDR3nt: TGTGCCTGGACGGTCCCAGGGGGACTGGATGAGCAGTTCTTC
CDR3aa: CAWTVPGGLDEQFF

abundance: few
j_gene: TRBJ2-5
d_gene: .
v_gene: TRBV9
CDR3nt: TGTGCCAGCAGCGCCGTAATCACAGGGACCGGGGCCGAGACCCAGTACTTC
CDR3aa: CASSAVITGTGAETQYF

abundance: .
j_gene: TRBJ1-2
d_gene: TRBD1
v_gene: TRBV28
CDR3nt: TGTGCCAGCAGTACAGGGGTGAGCTACACCTTC
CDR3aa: CASSTGVSYTF

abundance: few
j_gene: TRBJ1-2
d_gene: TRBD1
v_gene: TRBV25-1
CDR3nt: TGTGCCAGCACGCCAGGGGGCGCGGATGGCTACACCTTC
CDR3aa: CASTPGGADGYTF

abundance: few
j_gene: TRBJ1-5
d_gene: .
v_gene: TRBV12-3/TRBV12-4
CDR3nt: TGTGCCAGCAGCCCGGACAAGATTAATCAGCCCCAGCATTTT
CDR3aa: CASSPDKINQPQHF

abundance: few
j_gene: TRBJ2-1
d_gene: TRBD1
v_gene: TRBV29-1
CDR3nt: TGCAGCGTTGAAGGTTTACAGGGGAACTACAATGAGCAGTTCTTC
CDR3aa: CSVEGLQGNYNEQFF

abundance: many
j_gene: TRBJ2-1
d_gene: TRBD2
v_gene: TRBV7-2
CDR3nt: TGTGCCAGCAGCTTAGCTAGCGGGAGTCGGGTCAATGAGCAGTTCTTC
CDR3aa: CASSLASGSRVNEQFF